This T cell receptor (beta chain) was recorded in a study of blood T cell repertoires in COVID-19. Study in general: T cells, B-cell-depleted T cells, or PBMCs supplied cDNA or gDNA.

Libraries were prepared by immunoSEQ multiplex PCR; TCRdb keeps only in-frame clonotypes and omits some of them. The repertoire has fewer than 60,000 clones, 82% of them found once; the top ten carry about 9.9%. This TCR was sampled from a man aged 80 or over with COVID-19, enrolled during active disease. The material sequenced was peripheral blood.

This CDR3 reads CASNYRTGGSYEQYF. The CDR3 coding sequence is TGTGCCAGCAACTACCGGACAGGGGGGTCCTACGAGCAGTACTTC. The chain uses TRBV6-6 and TRBJ2-7, with 10 positions matching TRBD1. Germline CDR1 MNHNY, CDR2 SVGAGI (reference sequence). This CDR3 is built from 15 residues. Trimming took 7 bases from V and 1 from J; bases not matched to a gene: 7.